The T cell receptor (beta chain) described here comes from a study of blood T cell repertoires in COVID-19. Study-level information: T cells, B-cell-depleted T cells, or PBMCs supplied cDNA or gDNA.

Some clones are missing from TCRdb's copy, which holds only in-frame ones; the method was immunoSEQ multiplex PCR. The sample has approximately 100,000 clones; almost 95% are singletons. This sequence was found in a middle-aged man with active COVID-19. The sample was peripheral blood.

The CDR3 bases are TGTGCCAGCAGGTCTAGGGACAGCCATAATTCACCCCTCCACTTT. Protein product: CASRSRDSHNSPLHF. The chain links TRBV6-5 to TRBJ1-6; 7 nucleotides line up with TRBD1. From germline, CDR1 is MNHEY and CDR2 SVGAGI. Losses at the gene ends were 6 bases for V and 5 bases for J; bases not matched to a gene: 7. The length of the CDR3 is 15 residues.